This TCR beta chain was recorded in a study of beta chain features in type 1 diabetes (dated by TCRdb to between 2018 and 2020). About the full investigation: No differences in mean age, gender distribution, total cell number or subset yield were found between patients and healthy donors. A total of roughly 110 million sorted cells were examined across all samples, and the number of cells per subset was strongly correlated with RNA yield. In the study, recently diagnosed type 1 diabetes patients and matched healthy donors were compared on the TCRB repertoires of their sorted circulating CD4+ T cell subsets. Naive and central memory subsets were obtained from all 28 donors, but regulatory and stem cell-like memory subsets were isolated from only 8 patients and roughly 8 healthy donors. Summary of the overall study and its limitations: At VDJ recombination sites, patients with type 1 diabetes made fewer insertions and deleted more nucleotides, a pattern implying thymic rearrangement abnormalities. Because cDNA was sequenced instead of genomic DNA, highly expressing activated cells could be over-represented, though the groups showed no difference in activation or CD3 levels. A moderate but significant shortening of TCRB CDR3 length was observed in type 1 diabetes patients in all four CD4+ subsets. Because the HLA sub-analyses included only small numbers of individuals, any influence of HLA type on TCRB rearrangement was left unresolved. Shorter templates might be favored by PCR, yet because patient and control samples were amplified and corrected together, any such skew would affect both groups equally. Naive, central memory and regulatory TCRB repertoires appeared to be more similar among patients than among healthy donors.

Clipping removes 1 base from V and 5 bases from J, with 4 as the unmatched junction base count. The CDR3 holds 14 amino acids from the cysteine to the phenylalanine. Here the CDR3 DNA is all that survives: 42 bases in frame from base 1. For CDR1 and CDR2, the germline V gene lists SGHTA and FQGNSA. Remarks on this clone: Its antigen is currently not known. Base qualities are not provided; no much larger clone lies one nucleotide away.

The entire amount of isolated RNA was reverse transcribed using the High Capacity cDNA Reverse Transcription Kit, so the sequenced TCRB transcripts were expressed ones. Naive, central memory and regulatory T cell samples underwent deep immunoSEQ sequencing, averaging about 3.57 million total reads per sample. Sorted cells were lysed in RLT buffer and RNA was extracted with DNase-treated RNeasy Micro or Mini kits, depending on cell number. Each cell subset was processed on its own to prevent cross-contamination, while patient and healthy donor samples were processed together. TCRB sequences were amplified from cDNA with the immunoSEQ multiplex PCR, producing 87-bp fragments spanning the CDR3 region. Sequencing of the amplicons was done on the Illumina HiSeq platform. The paper's data handling went like this. Synthetic template baselines were used to correct PCR bias computationally, reads within Hamming distance 2 were collapsed, and singletons that could not be merged were discarded. Reads were aligned to IMGT to assign V, D and J genes, CDR3 length, and insertions or deletions at six rearrangement sites. Clonotype counts were normalized to sorted cell number within each subset before computing true diversity and Gini coefficients with the tcR R package. The overlap coefficient, calculated on TCRB nucleotide sequences, was used to measure repertoire sharing. As a proxy for the pre-selection repertoire, out-of-frame TCRB sequences from naive cells were analyzed. TCRdb took this table from immuneACCESS and kept in-frame rearrangements with V and J called. Such tables lack part of the clones; where checked against another copy, unresolved V genes explain under half of the gap, and the rest is unexplained. The DNA gave D and trimming, while V, J and clone size come from that table. The sample data list a few hundred thousand clones, and around an eighth of these were observed just once. The ten most abundant clones make up over 0.008% of the sample.

Each donor gave one peripheral blood draw, averaging around 0.11 L, which was collected into heparinised tubes. Using a panel that included CD45RO, CCR7, CD25, CD127, CD95 and CD27, naive, central memory, regulatory and stem cell-like memory CD4+ T cells were sorted on a BD FACSAria II. Every sorted population had a purity above 95%. Right away, PBMCs were isolated by Lymphoprep density gradient centrifugation and were stained directly, with no culture step. Samples were stained and sorted in pairs, with one healthy donor and one patient per experiment, so that batch effects were minimized. The sample consisted of naive CD4+ T cells from blood. What this sample's cell subset or site label stands for: true naive CD4+ T cells. The clonotype was recovered from a woman in her late teens or twenties with type 1 diabetes. The chain is made from TRBV7-2 and TRBJ2-5; TRBD2 lines up with 7 middle nucleotides. This receptor carries the CDR3 CASSLVRGVETQYF. The base sequence is TGTGCCAGCAGCTTAGTTCGGGGGGTGGAGACCCAGTACTTC.